Sequencing of this TCR beta chain was carried out in a study of T-cell memory formation after mild COVID-19. Study in general: Largely donor-specific TCR clusters were found. Study results and caveats: Shrinking CD4+ clones resided mostly in CM and EM, and CD8+ ones in EMRA. Clones that contracted from day 15 to 85 had balanced CD4/CD8; later expanders were CD4+ biased.

cDNA libraries for TCR alpha and TCR beta, carrying sample barcodes and UMIs, came from 5'RACE with constant-segment primers. TCRdb used MiXCR to reprocess the 5' RACE reads, holding one entry per CDR3 protein. This table has 250,000 to 350,000 distinct CDR3 sequences, roughly 15% appearing once. The V and J ends lost 0 bases and 6 bases, in that order; junction bases with no gene match: 2. CDR3 length: 14 amino acids. CDR1 and CDR2 (germline): SGHTA, FQGNSA. To note about this clonotype: The target antigen is unknown.

The chain has TRBV7-2 and TRBJ1-5, with 7 bases that match TRBD1. Sequenced input: PBMCs or a T cell subset sorted from them (not recorded which). The receptor was isolated from a man younger than 35 who had mild COVID-19 (a few samples of this study predate the infection). Cell type and time point are not known. CDR3 residues: CASSLAEGAQPQHF. The CDR3 DNA reads TGTGCCAGCAGCTTAGCGGAGGGGGCTCAGCCCCAGCATTTT.